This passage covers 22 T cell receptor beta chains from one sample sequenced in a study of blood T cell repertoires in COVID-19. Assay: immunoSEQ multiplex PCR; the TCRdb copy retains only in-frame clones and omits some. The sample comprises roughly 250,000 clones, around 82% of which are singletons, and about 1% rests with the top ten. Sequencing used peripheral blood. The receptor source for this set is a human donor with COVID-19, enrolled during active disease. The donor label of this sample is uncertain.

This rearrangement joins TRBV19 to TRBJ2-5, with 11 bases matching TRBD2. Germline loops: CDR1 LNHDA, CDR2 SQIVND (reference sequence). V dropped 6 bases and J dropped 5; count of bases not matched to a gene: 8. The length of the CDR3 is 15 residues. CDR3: CASRVGLAGGETQYF. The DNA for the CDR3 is TGTGCCAGTAGGGTAGGCCTAGCGGGAGGCGAGACCCAGTACTTC.

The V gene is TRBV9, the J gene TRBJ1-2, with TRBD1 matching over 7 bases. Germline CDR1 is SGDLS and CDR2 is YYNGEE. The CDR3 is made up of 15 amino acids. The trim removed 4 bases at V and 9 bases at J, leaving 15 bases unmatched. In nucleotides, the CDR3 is TGTGCCAGCAGCCCAGGGGGACACCGAGGAGGGAGCTACACCTTC. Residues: CASSPGGHRGGSYTF.

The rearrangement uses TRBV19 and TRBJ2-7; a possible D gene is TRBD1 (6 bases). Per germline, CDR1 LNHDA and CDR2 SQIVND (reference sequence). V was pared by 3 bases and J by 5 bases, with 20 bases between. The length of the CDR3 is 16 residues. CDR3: CASSISAGTNPNEQYF. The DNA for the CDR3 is TGTGCCAGTAGTATCTCAGCCGGGACAAACCCCAACGAGCAGTACTTC.

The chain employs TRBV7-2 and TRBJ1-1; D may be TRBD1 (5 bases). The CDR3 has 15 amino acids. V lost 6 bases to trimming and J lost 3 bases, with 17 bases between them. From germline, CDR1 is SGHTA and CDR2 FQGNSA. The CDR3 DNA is TGTGCCAGCAGTCCCGTGTGGGGCTGGGACACTGAAGCTTTCTTT. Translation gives CASSPVWGWDTEAFF.

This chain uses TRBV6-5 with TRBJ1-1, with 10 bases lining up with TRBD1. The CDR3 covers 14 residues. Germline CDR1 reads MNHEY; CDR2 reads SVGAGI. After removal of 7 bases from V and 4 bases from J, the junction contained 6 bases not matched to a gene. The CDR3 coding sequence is TGTGCCAGCACCCTGGGACAGGGGAGCACTGAAGCTTTCTTT. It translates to CASTLGQGSTEAFF.

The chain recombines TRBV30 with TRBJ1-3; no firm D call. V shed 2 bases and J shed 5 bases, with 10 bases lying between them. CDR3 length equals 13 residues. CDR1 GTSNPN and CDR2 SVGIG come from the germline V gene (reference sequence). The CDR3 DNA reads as TGTGCCTGGAGTCGCCTGAGAAGAAACACCATATATTTT. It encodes CAWSRLRRNTIYF.

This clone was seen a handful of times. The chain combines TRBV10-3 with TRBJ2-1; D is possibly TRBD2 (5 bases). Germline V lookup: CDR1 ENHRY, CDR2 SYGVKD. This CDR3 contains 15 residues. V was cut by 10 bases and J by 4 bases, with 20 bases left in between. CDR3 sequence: CATATSLNLYNEQFF. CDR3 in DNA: TGTGCCACGGCCACTAGTCTTAACTTATACAATGAGCAGTTCTTC.

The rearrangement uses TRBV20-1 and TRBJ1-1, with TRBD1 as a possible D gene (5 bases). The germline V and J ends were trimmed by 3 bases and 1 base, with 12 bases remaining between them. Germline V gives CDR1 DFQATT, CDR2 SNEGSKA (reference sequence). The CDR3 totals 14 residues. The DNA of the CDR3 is TGCAGTGCTAGTAAATCAGGGCCGAACACTGAAGCTTTCTTT. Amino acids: CSASKSGPNTEAFF.

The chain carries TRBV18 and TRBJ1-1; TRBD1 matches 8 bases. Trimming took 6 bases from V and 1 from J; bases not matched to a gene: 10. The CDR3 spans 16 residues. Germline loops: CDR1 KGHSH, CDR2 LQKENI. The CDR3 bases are TGTGCCAGCTCGGCCCTATTGACAGGGGCGAACACTGAAGCTTTCTTT. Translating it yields CASSALLTGANTEAFF.

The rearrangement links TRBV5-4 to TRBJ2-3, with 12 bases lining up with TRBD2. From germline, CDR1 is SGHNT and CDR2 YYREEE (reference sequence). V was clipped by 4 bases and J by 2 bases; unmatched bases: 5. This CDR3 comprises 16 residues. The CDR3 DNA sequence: TGTGCCAGCAGCCCACTAGCGGGAGGTGCCACAGATACGCAGTATTTT. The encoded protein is CASSPLAGGATDTQYF.

The CDR3, as DNA: TGTGCCAGCAGCAAAGGAGAGGGGCTGGGAGGGGCTTTCTTT. Translating gives CASSKGEGLGGAFF. The chain uses TRBV21-1 and TRBJ1-1. TRBV21-1 is given as a pseudogene. CDR3 length: 14 residues.

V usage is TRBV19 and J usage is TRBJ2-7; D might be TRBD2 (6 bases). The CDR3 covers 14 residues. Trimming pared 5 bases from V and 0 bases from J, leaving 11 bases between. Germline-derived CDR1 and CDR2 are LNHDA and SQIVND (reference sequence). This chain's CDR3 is CASSAGLHSYEQYF. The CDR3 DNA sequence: TGTGCCAGTAGTGCGGGACTCCACTCCTACGAGCAGTACTTC. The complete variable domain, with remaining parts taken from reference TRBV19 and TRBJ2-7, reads DGGITQSPKYLFRKEGQNVTLSCEQNLNHDAMYWYRQDPGQGLRLIYYSQIVNDFQKGDIAEGYSVSREKKESFPLTVTSAQKNPTAFYLCASSAGLHSYEQYFGPGTRLTVT.

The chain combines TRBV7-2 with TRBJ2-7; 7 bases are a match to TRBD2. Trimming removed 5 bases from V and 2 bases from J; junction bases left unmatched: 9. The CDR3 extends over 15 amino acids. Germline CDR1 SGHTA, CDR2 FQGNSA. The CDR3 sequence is CASSRQGGAPYEQYF. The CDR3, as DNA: TGTGCCAGCAGCCGTCAGGGAGGGGCTCCCTACGAGCAGTACTTC.

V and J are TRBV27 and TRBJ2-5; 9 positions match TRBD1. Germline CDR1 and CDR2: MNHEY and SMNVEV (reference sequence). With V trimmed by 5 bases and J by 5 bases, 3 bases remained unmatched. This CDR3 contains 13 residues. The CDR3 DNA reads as TGTGCCAGCAGTCTGGGGACAGGGGAGACCCAGTACTTC. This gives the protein CASSLGTGETQYF.

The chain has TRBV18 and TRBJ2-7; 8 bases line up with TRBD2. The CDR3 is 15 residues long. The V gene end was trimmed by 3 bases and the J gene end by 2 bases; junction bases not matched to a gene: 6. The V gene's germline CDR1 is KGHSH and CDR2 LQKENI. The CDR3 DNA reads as TGTGCCAGCTCACCCACCGGGGGGGCCACCTACGAGCAGTACTTC. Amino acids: CASSPTGGATYEQYF.

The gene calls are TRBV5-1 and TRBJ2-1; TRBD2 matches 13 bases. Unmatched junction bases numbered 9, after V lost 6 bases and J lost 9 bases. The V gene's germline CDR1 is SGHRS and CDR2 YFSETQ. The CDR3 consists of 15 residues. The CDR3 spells CASMIGLAGVGEQFF. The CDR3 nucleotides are TGCGCCAGCATGATTGGACTAGCGGGAGTGGGTGAGCAGTTCTTC.

The CDR3 reads CASSQGRGGRWEKLFF. The CDR3 DNA reads TGTGCCAGCAGCCAAGGCCGGGGAGGGAGGTGGGAAAAACTGTTTTTT. The chain joins TRBV3-1 (or the pseudogene TRBV3-2) to TRBJ1-4; D not resolved. Germline CDR1 reads LGHDT; CDR2 reads YNNKEL (reference sequence). The germline V and J ends were trimmed by 1 base and 8 bases, with 17 bases remaining between them. The CDR3 spans 16 residues.

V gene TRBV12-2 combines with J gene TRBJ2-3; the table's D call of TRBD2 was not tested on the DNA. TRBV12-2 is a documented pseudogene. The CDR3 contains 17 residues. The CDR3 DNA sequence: TGTGCAAGTCGCTCCCCCGGGACTAGCGGGACCACAGATACGCAGTATTTT. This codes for CASRSPGTSGTTDTQYF.

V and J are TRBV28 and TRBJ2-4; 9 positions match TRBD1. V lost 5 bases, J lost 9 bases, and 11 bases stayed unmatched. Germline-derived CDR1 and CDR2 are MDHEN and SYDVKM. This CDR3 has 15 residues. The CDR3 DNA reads TGTGCCAGCAGTACGATGACAGGGGGGGTCGGCATTCAGTACTTC. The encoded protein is CASSTMTGGVGIQYF.

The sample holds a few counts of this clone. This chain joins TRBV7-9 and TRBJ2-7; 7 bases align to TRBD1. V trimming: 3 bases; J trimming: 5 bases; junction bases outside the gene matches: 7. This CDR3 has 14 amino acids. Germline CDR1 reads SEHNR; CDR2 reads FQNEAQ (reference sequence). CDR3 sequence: CASSFGDRAHEQYF. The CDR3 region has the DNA TGTGCCAGCAGCTTTGGTGACAGGGCCCACGAGCAGTACTTC.

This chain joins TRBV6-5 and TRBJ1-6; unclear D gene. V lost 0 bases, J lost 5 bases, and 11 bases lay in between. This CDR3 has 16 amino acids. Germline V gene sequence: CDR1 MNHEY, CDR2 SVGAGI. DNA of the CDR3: TGTGCCAGCAGTTACTCGAGCGGGTCCGATAATTCACCCCTCCACTTT. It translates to CASSYSSGSDNSPLHF.

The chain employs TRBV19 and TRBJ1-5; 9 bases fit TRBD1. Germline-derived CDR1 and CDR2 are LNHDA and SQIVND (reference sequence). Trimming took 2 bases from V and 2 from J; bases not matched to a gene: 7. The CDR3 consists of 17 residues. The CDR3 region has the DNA TGTGCCAGTAGTATACGGCCCCGGACAGGGGGCAATCAGCCCCAGCATTTT. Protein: CASSIRPRTGGNQPQHF.